These 23 T cell receptor beta chains share one sample of origin, sequenced in a study of regulatory T cells in long-lasting Graves disease. Library construction for TCR beta used iRepertoire HTBI primers and Arm-PCR of CDR3 regions. A single record per CDR3 protein comes from TCRdb applying MiXCR to the multiplex PCR reads. The data hold around 480,000 distinct CDR3 sequences, with about 16% observed a single time. Time point of the sample: newly diagnosed GD, antithyroid drugs for less than 3 months. Generation of the TCR library employed RNA extracted from PBMCs. This sample also appeared in a second study, on T cells in Graves' hyperthyroidism and ophthalmopathy.

The specimen was peripheral blood mononuclear cells (PBMCs), collected at new diagnosis, from a patient treated with antithyroid drugs. Receptor source: a woman aged 40 to 65 with Graves disease.

This clonotype was observed at least ten times. The chain has TRBV19 and TRBJ2-3, with a weak D call TRBD2 (6 bases). Trimming cost V 6 bases and J 3 bases, with 10 bases left between them. The CDR3 is made up of 13 amino acids. The V gene's germline CDR1 is LNHDA and CDR2 SQIVND (reference sequence). CDR3 amino acids: CASREGTTDTQYF. DNA of the CDR3: TGTGCCAGTAGGGAGGGGACGACAGATACGCAGTATTTT.

This clonotype was detected many times. The rearrangement joins TRBV3-1 to TRBJ2-7; D is unresolved. Per germline, CDR1 LGHDT and CDR2 YNNKEL (reference sequence). The CDR3 loop spans 13 amino acids. V gave up 2 bases and J gave up 2 bases, with 7 bases separating them. The CDR3, as DNA: TGTGCCAGCAGCCAATCCTGGGCCTACGAGCAGTACTTC. This encodes CASSQSWAYEQYF.

This clonotype was found many times. The chain employs TRBV2 and TRBJ2-3; D gene unclear. Germline V gene lookup returns CDR1 SNHLY and CDR2 FYNNEI. The CDR3 has 14 amino acids. V lost 6 bases and J lost 3, with 13 bases in between. CDR3 amino acids: CASSLIQRTDTQYF. The CDR3 nucleotides read TGTGCCAGCAGCTTAATACAAAGAACAGATACGCAGTATTTT.

Of note for this clonotype: This could be a read error, since a much larger clone is one nucleotide away. This chain links TRBV12-3 or TRBV12-4 with TRBJ2-1, with TRBD2 as a possible D gene (7 bases). This CDR3 is 18 amino acids long. In DNA form, the CDR3 reads TGTGCCAGCAGTTCCGCGGCGGGGGCGTCGAGCTCCTACAATGAGCGGTTCTTC. It specifies CASSSAAGASSSYNERFF.

This clonotype was seen more than once but under ten times. The rearrangement uses TRBV6-6 and TRBJ1-2; D possibly corresponds to TRBD1 (5 bases). Trimming shortened V by 0 bases and J by 4 bases, and 12 bases separated the two germline ends. The CDR3 is 15 amino acids. Germline CDR1 is MNHNY and CDR2 is SVGAGI (reference sequence). The CDR3 nucleotides read TGTGCCAGCAGTTACTCGGTGGCAGGGAGCTATGGCTACACCTTC. The encoded protein is CASSYSVAGSYGYTF.

This chain uses TRBV19 with TRBJ2-7; D assignment may be TRBD1 or TRBD2 (5 bases each). The CDR3 consists of 14 residues. The germline V gene encodes CDR1 LNHDA and CDR2 SQIVND (reference sequence). Trimming shortened V by 8 bases and J by 3 bases, and 17 bases separated the two germline ends. This chain's CDR3 is CASSRISGSYEQYF. CDR3 coding DNA: TGTGCCAGTTCTCGGATATCAGGGAGCTACGAGCAGTACTTC.

This clonotype was detected many times. The rearrangement links TRBV7-3 to TRBJ2-1; 10 bases are shared with TRBD2. The CDR3 is 14 residues long. With V trimmed by 5 bases and J by 6 bases, 4 bases remained unmatched. Germline V gene lookup returns CDR1 SGHTA and CDR2 FQGTGA. The CDR3 region is CASSPGLAANEQFF. In DNA, the CDR3 is TGTGCCAGCAGCCCTGGACTAGCGGCCAATGAGCAGTTCTTC.

In this sample, this clonotype turned up many times. This chain links TRBV6-1 with TRBJ1-1; TRBD1 aligns across 10 bases. This CDR3 comprises 15 residues. CDR1 is MNHNS and CDR2 is SASEGT in the germline V gene. The V gene end was trimmed by 7 bases and the J gene end by 1 base; junction bases not matched to a gene: 6. The CDR3 DNA reads TGTGCCAGCACAAAGGGGGACAGGGGGAACACTGAAGCTTTCTTT. Translated, it gives CASTKGDRGNTEAFF.

The gene calls are TRBV3-1 and TRBJ2-5; tentative D call: TRBD2 (7 bases). Germline-derived CDR1 and CDR2 are LGHDT and YNNKEL (reference sequence). The CDR3 is made up of 14 amino acids. Trimming pared 2 bases from V and 8 bases from J, leaving 15 bases between. Here the CDR3 reads CASSQKEGGRTQYF. For the CDR3, the DNA is TGTGCCAGCAGCCAAAAGGAGGGGGGGCGTACCCAGTACTTC.

Note on this clonotype: A much more abundant neighbour one base away suggests this may be a read error. V and J are TRBV28 and TRBJ2-7; 9 positions agree with TRBD2. CDR1 is MDHEN and CDR2 is SYDVKM in the germline V gene. With 3 bases clipped from V and 6 bases from J, the junction kept 6 bases outside the gene matches. CDR3 length: 14 amino acids. Written as DNA, the CDR3 is TGTGCCAGCAGTTTTCATAAGCGGGGGGTCGAGCAGTACTTC. Protein: CASSFHKRGVEQYF. The full variable domain, completed using reference TRBV28 and TRBJ2-7, is DVKVTQSSRYLVKRTGEKVFLECVQDMDHENMFWYRQDPGLGLRLIYFSYDVKMKEKGDIPEGYSVSREKKERFSLILESASTNQTSMYLCASSFHKRGVEQYFGPGTRLTVT.

The sample holds many counts of this clonotype. The rearrangement links TRBV2 to TRBJ2-5; TRBD1 agrees at 10 bases. Germline-derived CDR1 and CDR2 are SNHLY and FYNNEI. V shed 6 bases and J 4 bases; nucleotides not matched to a gene: 5. This CDR3 has 14 amino acids. CDR3 protein: CASRGQGVGETQYF. CDR3 in DNA: TGTGCCAGCAGAGGACAGGGGGTGGGAGAGACCCAGTACTTC. The full variable domain, its missing parts supplied by reference TRBV2 and TRBJ2-5, is EPEVTQTPSHQVTQMGQEVILRCVPISNHLYFYWYRQILGQKVEFLVSFYNNEISEKSEIFDDQFSVERPDGSNFTLKIRSTKLEDSAMYFCASRGQGVGETQYFGPGTRLLVL.

Notes on this clonotype: A much larger clone lies one base from this, so it may be a read error. The V gene is TRBV12-3 or TRBV12-4, the J gene TRBJ1-2; perhaps TRBD1 as D (5 bases). The CDR3 runs 14 residues. V lost 5 bases, J lost 4 bases, and 14 bases lay in between. CDR3 coding DNA: TGTGCCAGCAGTGCAGGGACTGGCTTCTATGGCTACACCTTC. It yields the protein CASSAGTGFYGYTF.

This clonotype was found many times. The V call is TRBV10-3, the J call TRBJ1-5; D unresolved. This CDR3 has 13 amino acids. The V end was cut by 0 bases, the J end by 5 bases, with 5 bases between. Germline V gene data show CDR1 as ENHRY and CDR2 as SYGVKD. The CDR3 region has the DNA TGTGCCATCAGTGAGTCGTTCGATCAGCCCCAGCATTTT. Translated, it gives CAISESFDQPQHF.

The genes are TRBV10-3 and TRBJ1-5; TRBD1 matches at 7 bases. CDR1 is ENHRY and CDR2 is SYGVKD in the germline V gene. V shed 4 bases and J 3 bases; nucleotides not matched to a gene: 3. This CDR3 is 14 amino acids long. CDR3 in amino acids: CAISAGQDNQPQHF. CDR3 bases: TGTGCCATCAGTGCCGGACAGGACAATCAGCCCCAGCATTTT.

There are many counts of this clonotype. The V call is TRBV5-5, the J call TRBJ2-2; D gene ambiguous. The CDR3 is made up of 14 amino acids. Germline loops: CDR1 SGHKS, CDR2 YYEKEE (reference sequence). V lost 1 base, J lost 1 base, and 5 bases lay in between. CDR3 coding DNA: TGTGCCAGCAGCTTGTGGTTGAACACCGGGGAGCTGTTTTTT. It codes for CASSLWLNTGELFF. Full variable domain (remainder filled in from reference TRBV5-5 and TRBJ2-2): DAGVTQSPTHLIKTRGQQVTLRCSPISGHKSVSWYQQVLGQGPQFIFQYYEKEERGRGNFPDRFSARQFPNYSSELNVNALLLGDSALYLCASSLWLNTGELFFGEGSRLTVL.

The table lists this clonotype with a few counts. This chain connects TRBV6-2 or TRBV6-3 to TRBJ2-7, with 10 bases lining up with TRBD2. The CDR3 sequence is 15 residues long. V shed 5 bases, J shed 5 bases, and the junction held 9 bases outside the gene matches. CDR1 is MNHEY, CDR2 SVGEGT, per germline. The CDR3 region has the DNA TGTGCCAGCAGTGAAGAAGCGGGGGGGCGGGACGAGCAGTACTTC. Its translation is CASSEEAGGRDEQYF.

This clonotype was seen repeatedly, ten times or more. This chain connects TRBV5-5 to TRBJ2-2; 7 bases line up with TRBD1. Trimming cost V 4 bases and J 5 bases; bases outside gene matches: 8. Germline V CDR1 and CDR2: SGHKS, YYEKEE (reference sequence). The CDR3 has 15 amino acids. CDR3 loop: CASSQDRVSTGELFF. For the CDR3, the DNA is TGTGCCAGCAGCCAAGACAGGGTCTCAACCGGGGAGCTGTTTTTT.

The V gene is TRBV19, the J gene TRBJ1-4; 7 positions match TRBD1. Trimming cost V 2 bases and J 8 bases; bases outside gene matches: 5. The CDR3 totals 14 residues. Germline V gene lookup returns CDR1 LNHDA and CDR2 SQIVND (reference sequence). DNA for the CDR3: TGTGCCAGTAGTATAAACAGGGGAAGCGAAAAACTGTTTTTT. Residues: CASSINRGSEKLFF.

This clonotype was seen only a few times. This chain links TRBV2 with TRBJ2-3; the D gene is possibly TRBD1 (5 bases). V was trimmed by 7 bases and J by 4 bases, leaving 15 bases between them. The CDR3 covers 14 residues. The germline CDR1 and CDR2 sequences are SNHLY and FYNNEI. CDR3 amino acids: CASIGHPGSDTQYF. The CDR3 nucleotides read TGTGCCAGCATCGGACACCCAGGCTCAGATACGCAGTATTTT.

J is TRBJ1-2 and V is TRBV19, with TRBD1 matching 7 bases. Germline CDR1 reads LNHDA; CDR2 reads SQIVND (reference sequence). The CDR3 sequence is 13 residues long. V shed 6 bases and J 8 bases; nucleotides not matched to a gene: 9. CDR3 in amino acids: CASRNDRVDGYTF. The CDR3 nucleotides are TGTGCCAGTAGGAACGACAGGGTCGACGGCTACACCTTC.

In this sample, this clonotype turned up a few times. The chain couples TRBV15 to TRBJ1-3; D unresolved. The V gene's germline CDR1 is LNHNV and CDR2 YYDKDF (reference sequence). Trimming left V 0 bases short and J 0 bases short, with 9 bases between. This CDR3 contains 16 residues. CDR3 sequence reads: CATSRDPHSSGNTIYF. CDR3 coding DNA: TGTGCCACCAGCAGAGACCCCCACAGCTCTGGAAACACCATATATTTT.

This clonotype was observed at least ten times. The genes are TRBV11-2 and TRBJ1-2; no reliable D call. Germline V gives CDR1 SGHAT, CDR2 FQNNGV. V was shortened by 5 bases and J by 8 bases, with 18 bases between the two germline ends. CDR3 size: 14 residues. The CDR3, as DNA: TGTGCCAGCAGCCGTGGGTACCAGGAAAACGGCTACACCTTC. Residues: CASSRGYQENGYTF. Full variable domain (rest looked up from reference TRBV11-2 and TRBJ1-2): EAGVAQSPRYKIIEKRQSVAFWCNPISGHATLYWYQQILGQGPKLLIQFQNNGVVDDSQLPKDRFSAERLKGVDSTLKIQPAKLEDSAVYLCASSRGYQENGYTFGSGTRLTVV.

There are many counts of this clonotype. The genes are TRBV30 and TRBJ2-5, with D tentatively TRBD2 (6 bases). Germline CDR1 and CDR2: GTSNPN and SVGIG (reference sequence). The V gene lost 3 bases and the J gene lost 1 base, with 9 bases spanning the gap. The CDR3 is 13 amino acids. The CDR3 DNA reads TGTGCCTGGAGGAGGGACTTCCAAGAGACCCAGTACTTC. Translating gives CAWRRDFQETQYF.